This T cell receptor beta chain was captured in a study of blood T cell repertoires in COVID-19. Study information: PBMCs, B-cell-depleted T cells, or T cells were the source of the cDNA or gDNA that made up the material.

Germline CDR1 is SNHLY and CDR2 is FYNNEI. V lost 7 bases, J lost 0 bases, and 9 bases lay in between. The CDR3 is 13 amino acids. This clone appeared a few times. Sequencing was performed with immunoSEQ multiplex PCR; in TCRdb, only in-frame clones are kept and a portion is missing. The data contain 90,000 to 140,000 clones, roughly 80% of them singletons. This clonotype originated in a woman of 80 years or more with acute or convalescent COVID-19. The chain combines TRBV2 with TRBJ1-1, with D possibly being TRBD1 (6 bases). Material for sequencing was peripheral blood. CDR3 amino acids: CASKGQLNTEAFF. In nucleotides, the CDR3 is TGTGCCAGCAAAGGACAGCTGAACACTGAAGCTTTCTTT. The variable domain in full, completed from reference TRBV2 and TRBJ1-1, reads EPEVTQTPSHQVTQMGQEVILRCVPISNHLYFYWYRQILGQKVEFLVSFYNNEISEKSEIFDDQFSVERPDGSNFTLKIRSTKLEDSAMYFCASKGQLNTEAFFGQGTRLTVV.